Shown below are 3 T cell receptor beta chains from a single sample sequenced in a study of T cells in Graves' hyperthyroidism and ophthalmopathy. What was amplified from RNA transcripts were TCR beta CDR3 regions. HTBI primers were employed in a first-round RT-PCR of the TCR CDR3. One entry per CDR3 protein, called by TCRdb with MiXCR from the multiplex PCR reads. The table records some 490,000 distinct CDR3 sequences, around a fifth of them present only once. The sample taken for sequencing was blood. The receptors stem from a woman aged 70-85 years with Graves' ophthalmopathy.

The chain carries TRBV5-1 and TRBJ1-2; D is possibly TRBD1 (6 bases). V lost 7 bases, J lost 8 bases, and 15 bases lay in between. CDR1 is SGHRS and CDR2 is YFSETQ in the germline V gene. The CDR3 runs to 12 residues. The CDR3 DNA follows: TGCGCCAGCCGTGTTGGGGGCGAGGGCTACACCTTC. Amino acids: CASRVGGEGYTF.

This clonotype was detected a few times. The chain is built from TRBV19 and TRBJ2-5; D is unresolved. The CDR3 runs 14 residues. Germline lookup yields CDR1 LNHDA and CDR2 SQIVND (reference sequence). V was pared by 1 base and J by 2 bases, with 8 bases between. CDR3: CASSIGGQQETQYF. For the CDR3, the DNA is TGTGCCAGTAGTATAGGAGGCCAGCAAGAGACCCAGTACTTC.

This clonotype was seen only a few times. V gene TRBV19 combines with J gene TRBJ1-5, with D unclear. This CDR3 comprises 13 residues. V lost 3 bases to trimming and J lost 1 base, with 4 bases between them. The germline V gene encodes CDR1 LNHDA and CDR2 SQIVND (reference sequence). CDR3 amino acids: CASSMSSNQPQHF. The DNA for the CDR3 is TGTGCCAGTAGTATGAGCAGCAATCAGCCCCAGCATTTT. Full variable domain (outside the CDR3, taken from reference TRBV19 and TRBJ1-5): DGGITQSPKYLFRKEGQNVTLSCEQNLNHDAMYWYRQDPGQGLRLIYYSQIVNDFQKGDIAEGYSVSREKKESFPLTVTSAQKNPTAFYLCASSMSSNQPQHFGDGTRLSIL.